Included here is one T cell receptor (beta chain) sequence, with context. The antigen is undetermined. The data stem from a study of cytomegalovirus exposure and HLA in healthy donors. About the study: The early release's HLA-typed donors yielded 65 million to 85 million unique TCRs. General study points: There were some V segments, including TRBV6-2 and TRBV6-3, excluded as indistinguishable. TCR beta sequences reportedly predicted most subjects' HLA-A and HLA-B alleles accurately.

CDR3 length: 14 residues. Germline CDR1 reads SNHLY; CDR2 reads FYNNEI. The V and J ends lost 2 bases and 5 bases respectively, with 12 bases between them. PCR involved 60 Vbeta and 13 Jbeta primers. In the original analysis: An analysis that came later counted around 80 million unique TCR beta chains, approximately 10 million shared. Assay used: immunoSEQ multiplex PCR; TCRdb lists only in-frame clones, some missing. V, J and clone size were drawn from that table, and D and trimming were deduced from the DNA. The sample shows some 150,000 clones, 79% of them seen only once. This chain links TRBV2 with TRBJ1-1; the D gene is possibly TRBD1 (5 bases). Sequencing used PBMCs. The sequence was collected from a woman aged 40 to 49 in good health and CMV-seropositive. CDR3 DNA: TGTGCCAGCAGTGAATATGGGGGGGGGACTGAAGCTTTCTTT. Its protein product is CASSEYGGGTEAFF.